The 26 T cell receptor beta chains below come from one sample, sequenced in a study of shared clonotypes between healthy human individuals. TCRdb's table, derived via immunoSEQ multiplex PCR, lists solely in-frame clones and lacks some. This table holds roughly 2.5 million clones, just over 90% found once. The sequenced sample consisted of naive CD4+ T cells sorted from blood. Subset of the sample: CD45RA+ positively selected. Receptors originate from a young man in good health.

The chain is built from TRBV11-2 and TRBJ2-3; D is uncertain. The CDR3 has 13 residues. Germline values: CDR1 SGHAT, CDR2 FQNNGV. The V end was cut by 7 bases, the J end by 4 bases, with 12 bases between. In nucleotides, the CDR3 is TGTGCCAGCAACCCCCTACCGGCAGATACGCAGTATTTT. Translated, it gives CASNPLPADTQYF.

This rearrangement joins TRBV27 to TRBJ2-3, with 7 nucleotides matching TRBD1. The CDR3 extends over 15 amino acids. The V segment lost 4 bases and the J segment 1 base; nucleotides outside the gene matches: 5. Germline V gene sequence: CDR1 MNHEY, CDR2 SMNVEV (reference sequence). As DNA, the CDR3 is TGTGCCAGCAGTTCGCCAGGGGGAGGCACAGATACGCAGTATTTT. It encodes CASSSPGGGTDTQYF.

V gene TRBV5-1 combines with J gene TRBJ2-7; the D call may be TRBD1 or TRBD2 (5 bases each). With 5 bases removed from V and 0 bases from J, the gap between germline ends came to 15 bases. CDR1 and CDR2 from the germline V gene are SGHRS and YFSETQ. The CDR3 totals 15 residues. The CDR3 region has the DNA TGCGCCAGCAGGTCCGGGACCCCGAGCTCCTACGAGCAGTACTTC. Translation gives CASRSGTPSSYEQYF.

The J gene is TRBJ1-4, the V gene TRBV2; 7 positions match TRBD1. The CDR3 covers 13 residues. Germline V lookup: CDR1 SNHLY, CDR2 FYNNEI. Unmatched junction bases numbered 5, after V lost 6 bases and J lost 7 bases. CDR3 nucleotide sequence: TGTGCCAGCAGGGCAGGGGGAGCTGAAAAACTGTTTTTT. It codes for CASRAGGAEKLFF.

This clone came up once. The CDR3 is CASSPGRGGQPQHF. The CDR3 bases are TGTGCCAGCTCACCAGGTAGGGGTGGGCAGCCCCAGCATTTT. The chain combines TRBV18 with TRBJ1-5; possibly TRBD1 for D (5 bases). The germline V and J ends were trimmed by 2 bases and 7 bases, with 12 bases remaining between them. The CDR3 consists of 14 residues. The germline V gene has CDR1 KGHSH and CDR2 LQKENI.

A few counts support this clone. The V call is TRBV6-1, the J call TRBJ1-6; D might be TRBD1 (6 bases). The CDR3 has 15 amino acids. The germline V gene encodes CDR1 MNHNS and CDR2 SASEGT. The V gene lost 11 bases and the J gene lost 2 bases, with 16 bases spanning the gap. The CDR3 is CAGSYGQPYNSPLHF. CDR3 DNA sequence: TGTGCCGGCTCCTACGGACAGCCCTATAATTCACCCCTCCACTTT.

CDR3 loop: CASIRLGTGGNEQFF. CDR3 nucleotides: TGTGCCAGCATCCGACTCGGGACAGGTGGCAATGAGCAGTTCTTC. The chain joins TRBV13 to TRBJ2-1; 8 nucleotides align to TRBD1. This CDR3 is 15 amino acids long. The germline CDR1 and CDR2 sequences are PRHDT and FYEKMQ (reference sequence). With 7 bases clipped from V and 6 bases from J, the junction kept 11 bases outside the gene matches. Complete variable domain (other parts from reference TRBV13 and TRBJ2-1): AAGVIQSPRHLIKEKRETATLKCYPIPRHDTVYWYQQGPGQDPQFLISFYEKMQSDKGSIPDRFSAQQFSDYHSELNMSSLELGDSALYFCASIRLGTGGNEQFFGPGTRLTVL.

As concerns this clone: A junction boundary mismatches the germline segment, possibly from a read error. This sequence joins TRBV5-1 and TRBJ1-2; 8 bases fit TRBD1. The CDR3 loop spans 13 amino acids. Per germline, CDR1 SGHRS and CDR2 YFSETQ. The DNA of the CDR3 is TGCGCCAGCAGCTTTGGCACAGGGGGAAAGGAGGATTTC. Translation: CASSFGTGGKEDF.

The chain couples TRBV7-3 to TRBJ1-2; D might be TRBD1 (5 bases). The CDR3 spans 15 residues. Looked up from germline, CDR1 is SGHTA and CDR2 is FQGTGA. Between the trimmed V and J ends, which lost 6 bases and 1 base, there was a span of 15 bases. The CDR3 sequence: CASSPGRGRNYGYTF. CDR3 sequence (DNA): TGTGCCAGCAGTCCCGGGCGGGGCCGTAACTATGGCTACACCTTC.

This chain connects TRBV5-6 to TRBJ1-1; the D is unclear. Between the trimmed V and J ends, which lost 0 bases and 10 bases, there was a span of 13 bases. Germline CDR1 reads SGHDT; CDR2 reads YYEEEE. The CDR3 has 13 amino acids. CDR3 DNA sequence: TGTGCCAGCAGCTTGGAACTCTCCTCAGCAGCTTTCTTT. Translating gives CASSLELSSAAFF.

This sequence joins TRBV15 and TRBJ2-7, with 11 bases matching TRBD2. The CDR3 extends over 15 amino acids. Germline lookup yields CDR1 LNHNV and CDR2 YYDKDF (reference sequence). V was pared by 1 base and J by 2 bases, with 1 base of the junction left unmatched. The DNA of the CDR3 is TGTGCCACCAGCAGAGCACTAGCGGGAGCCTACGAGCAGTACTTC. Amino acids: CATSRALAGAYEQYF.

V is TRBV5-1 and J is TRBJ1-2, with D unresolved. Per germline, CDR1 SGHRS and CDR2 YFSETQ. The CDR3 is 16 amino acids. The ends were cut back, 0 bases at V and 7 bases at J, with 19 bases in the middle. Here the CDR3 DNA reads TGCGCCAGCAGCTTGGATGGGGTCTCAGGTCTAGGTGGCTACACCTTC. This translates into CASSLDGVSGLGGYTF.

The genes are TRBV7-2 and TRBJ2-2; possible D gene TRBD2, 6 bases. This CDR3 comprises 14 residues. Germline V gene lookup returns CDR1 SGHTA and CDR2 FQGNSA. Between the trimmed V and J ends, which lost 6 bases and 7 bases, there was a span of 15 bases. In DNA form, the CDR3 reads TGTGCCAGCAGGGTCACTAGCATGAGCGGGGAGCTGTTTTTT. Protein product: CASRVTSMSGELFF.

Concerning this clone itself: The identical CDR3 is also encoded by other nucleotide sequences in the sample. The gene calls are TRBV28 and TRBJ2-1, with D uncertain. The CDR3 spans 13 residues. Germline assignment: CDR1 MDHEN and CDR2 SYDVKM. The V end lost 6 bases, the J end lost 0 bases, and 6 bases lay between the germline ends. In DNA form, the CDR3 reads TGTGCCAGCAGCCCCGACTCCTACAATGAGCAGTTCTTC. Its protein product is CASSPDSYNEQFF.

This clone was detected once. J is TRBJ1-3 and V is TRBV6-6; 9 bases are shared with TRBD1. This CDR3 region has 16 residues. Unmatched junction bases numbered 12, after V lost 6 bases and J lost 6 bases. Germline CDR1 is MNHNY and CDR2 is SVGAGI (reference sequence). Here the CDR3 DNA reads TGTGCCAGCAGCCAGAATATGGGACAGGGAACAAACACCATATATTTT. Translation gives CASSQNMGQGTNTIYF.

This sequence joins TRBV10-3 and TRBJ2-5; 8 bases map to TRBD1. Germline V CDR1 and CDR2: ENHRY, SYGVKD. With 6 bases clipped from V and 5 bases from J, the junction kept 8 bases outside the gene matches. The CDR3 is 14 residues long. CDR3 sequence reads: CAIRKDRDDETQYF. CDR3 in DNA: TGTGCCATCAGAAAGGACAGGGATGACGAGACCCAGTACTTC.

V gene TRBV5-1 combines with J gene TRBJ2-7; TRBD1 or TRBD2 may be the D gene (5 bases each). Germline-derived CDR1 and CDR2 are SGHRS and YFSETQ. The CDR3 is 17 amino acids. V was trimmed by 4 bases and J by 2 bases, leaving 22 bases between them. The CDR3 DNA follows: TGCGCCAGCAGCCCATCCGTAGAGAGGGGAAGGACCTACGAGCAGTACTTC. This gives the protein CASSPSVERGRTYEQYF.

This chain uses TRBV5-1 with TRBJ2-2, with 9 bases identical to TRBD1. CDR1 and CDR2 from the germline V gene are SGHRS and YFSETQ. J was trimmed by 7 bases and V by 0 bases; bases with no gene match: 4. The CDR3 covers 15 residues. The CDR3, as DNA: TGCGCCAGCAGCTTGGCCGGACAGGGGCTCGGGGAGCTGTTTTTT. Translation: CASSLAGQGLGELFF. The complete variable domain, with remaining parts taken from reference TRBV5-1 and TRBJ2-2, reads KAGVTQTPRYLIKTRGQQVTLSCSPISGHRSVSWYQQTPGQGLQFLFEYFSETQRNKGNFPGRFSGRQFSNSRSEMNVSTLELGDSALYLCASSLAGQGLGELFFGEGSRLTVL.

Here the CDR3 reads CASKGTDSNTGELFF. CDR3 nucleotide sequence: TGTGCCAGTAAAGGGACGGATTCGAACACCGGGGAGCTGTTTTTT. The chain has TRBV19 and TRBJ2-2; D assignment may be TRBD1 or TRBD2 (5 bases each). The CDR3 extends over 15 amino acids. Looked up from germline, CDR1 is LNHDA and CDR2 is SQIVND (reference sequence). With 7 bases removed from V and 0 bases from J, the gap between germline ends came to 12 bases.

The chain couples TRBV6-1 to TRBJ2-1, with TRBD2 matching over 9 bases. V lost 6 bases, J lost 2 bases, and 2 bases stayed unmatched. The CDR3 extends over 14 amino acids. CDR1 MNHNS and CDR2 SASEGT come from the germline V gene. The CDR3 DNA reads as TGTGCCAGCAGCTTAGCGGGGGCCTACAATGAGCAGTTCTTC. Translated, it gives CASSLAGAYNEQFF.

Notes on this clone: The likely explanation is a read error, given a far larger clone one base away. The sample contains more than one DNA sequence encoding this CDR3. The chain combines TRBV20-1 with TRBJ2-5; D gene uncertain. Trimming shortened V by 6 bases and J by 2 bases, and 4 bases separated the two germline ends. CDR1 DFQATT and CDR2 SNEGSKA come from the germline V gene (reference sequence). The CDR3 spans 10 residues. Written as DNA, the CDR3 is TGCAGTGCCCTTCAAGAGACCCAGTACTTC. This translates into CSALQETQYF.

This chain's CDR3 is CASSLWPNGETQYF. As DNA, the CDR3 is TGCGCCAGCAGCTTATGGCCCAATGGGGAGACCCAGTACTTC. The V and J genes are TRBV5-1 and TRBJ2-5, with D hard to call. The germline V gene has CDR1 SGHRS and CDR2 YFSETQ. The CDR3 contains 14 residues. Trimming took 2 bases from V and 5 from J, leaving 13 bases between them.

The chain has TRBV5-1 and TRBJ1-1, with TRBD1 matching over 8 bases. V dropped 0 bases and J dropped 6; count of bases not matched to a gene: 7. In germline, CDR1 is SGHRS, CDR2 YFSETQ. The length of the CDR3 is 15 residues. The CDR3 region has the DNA TGCGCCAGCAGCTTGGGGACAGGGTCGGGATCTGAAGCTTTCTTT. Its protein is CASSLGTGSGSEAFF.

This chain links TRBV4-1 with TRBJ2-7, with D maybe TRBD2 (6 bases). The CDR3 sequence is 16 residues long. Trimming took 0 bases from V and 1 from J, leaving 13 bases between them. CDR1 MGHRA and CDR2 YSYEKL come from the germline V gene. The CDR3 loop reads CASSQDNAGWSYEQYF. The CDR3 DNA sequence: TGCGCCAGCAGCCAAGATAACGCGGGATGGTCCTACGAGCAGTACTTC.

CDR3 DNA sequence: TGTGCCAGCAGCGAGAACGCGTTTACAGATACGCAGTATTTT. This encodes CASSENAFTDTQYF. The chain links TRBV7-3 to TRBJ2-3; D is uncertain. The CDR3 totals 14 residues. Germline loops: CDR1 SGHTA, CDR2 FQGTGA. Trimming took 5 bases from V and 3 from J, leaving 12 bases between them.

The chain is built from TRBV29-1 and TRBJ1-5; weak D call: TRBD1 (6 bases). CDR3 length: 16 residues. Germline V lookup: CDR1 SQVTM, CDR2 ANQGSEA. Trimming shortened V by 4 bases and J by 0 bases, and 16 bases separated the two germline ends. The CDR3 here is CSVVMGAADSNQPQHF. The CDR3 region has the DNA TGCAGCGTTGTCATGGGGGCAGCAGATAGCAATCAGCCCCAGCATTTT.